Below are 14 T cell receptor beta chains sequenced from a single sample in a study of blood T cell repertoires in COVID-19. Method: immunoSEQ multiplex PCR; TCRdb's copy keeps in-frame clones and lacks some. The sample lists under 50,000 clones, 80% occurring once. Sequences were obtained from peripheral blood. The receptor source for this set is an elderly man with active or convalescent COVID-19.

This clone was counted between two and nine times. The chain carries TRBV10-3 and TRBJ1-2; D unresolved. V lost 2 bases, J lost 1 base, and 14 bases lay in between. CDR1 ENHRY and CDR2 SYGVKD come from the germline V gene. This CDR3 contains 16 residues. In DNA form, the CDR3 reads TGTGCCATCAGTGAGCCCGCCCGGCGGAATAACTATGGCTACACCTTC. It translates to CAISEPARRNNYGYTF.

The chain recombines TRBV28 with TRBJ2-1; 7 nucleotides agree with TRBD2. The trim removed 5 bases at V and 2 bases at J, leaving 12 bases unmatched. The CDR3 is 17 amino acids. Germline CDR1 MDHEN, CDR2 SYDVKM. The DNA for the CDR3 is TGTGCCAGCAGTCCGTTGGGTGGCGGGAGAACCTACAATGAGCAGTTCTTC. Translating gives CASSPLGGGRTYNEQFF.

The V gene is TRBV2, the J gene TRBJ2-7, with a possible D match to TRBD2 (5 bases). CDR3 length: 15 amino acids. The V gene lost 7 bases and the J gene lost 6 bases, with 22 bases spanning the gap. Germline CDR1 is SNHLY and CDR2 is FYNNEI. The CDR3 loop reads CASTESTAVGSEQYF. In DNA, the CDR3 is TGTGCCAGCACCGAAAGCACCGCGGTGGGGAGCGAGCAGTACTTC.

CDR3 coding DNA: TGCGCCAGCAGCTTGGCCAGGGTCGAGAAGCAGTTCTTC. Residues: CASSLARVEKQFF. The chain joins TRBV5-1 to TRBJ2-1; D might be TRBD1 (5 bases). V was cut by 0 bases and J by 11 bases, with 12 bases left in between. The CDR3 runs 13 residues. Germline CDR1 SGHRS, CDR2 YFSETQ.

Only one count was recorded for this clone. The genes are TRBV19 and TRBJ2-3, with 8 bases matching TRBD2. In germline, CDR1 is LNHDA, CDR2 SQIVND (reference sequence). V dropped 3 bases and J dropped 10; count of bases not matched to a gene: 24. The length of the CDR3 is 19 residues. CDR3 in amino acids: CASSMAHSGGPNALGAQYF. The DNA of the CDR3 is TGTGCCAGTAGTATGGCCCATTCGGGGGGGCCGAACGCCCTAGGGGCGCAGTATTTT.

The V gene is TRBV27, the J gene TRBJ1-2; D might be TRBD1 (6 bases). Trimming pared 8 bases from V and 4 bases from J, leaving 8 bases between. Germline V gene sequence: CDR1 MNHEY, CDR2 SMNVEV (reference sequence). The CDR3 length is 11 residues. The CDR3 DNA follows: TGTGCCAGCCGAGGGGGCTATGGCTACACCTTC. This encodes CASRGGYGYTF.

The rearrangement links TRBV25-1 to TRBJ2-5; possible D gene TRBD2, 6 bases. Trimming shortened V by 5 bases and J by 2 bases, and 15 bases separated the two germline ends. The CDR3 covers 15 residues. Per the germline V gene, CDR1 is MGHDK and CDR2 is SYGVNS. The CDR3 spells CASSPRDAGQETQYF. CDR3 in DNA: TGTGCCAGCAGTCCGCGGGACGCAGGACAAGAGACCCAGTACTTC.

V usage is TRBV2 and J usage is TRBJ1-5, with a weak D call TRBD1 (6 bases). The CDR3 runs to 13 residues. CDR1 and CDR2 from the germline V gene are SNHLY and FYNNEI. V was trimmed by 5 bases and J by 4 bases, leaving 9 bases between them. The CDR3 sequence: CASSKDSNQPQHF. In DNA form, the CDR3 reads TGTGCCAGCAGTAAGGACAGTAATCAGCCCCAGCATTTT.

This chain connects TRBV7-2 to TRBJ2-1; 8 nucleotides match TRBD2. This CDR3 is built from 14 residues. V gave up 6 bases and J gave up 8 bases; unmatched junction bases: 9. Germline V lookup: CDR1 SGHTA, CDR2 FQGNSA. The CDR3: CASRVSGEGYEQFF. In DNA form, the CDR3 reads TGTGCCAGCAGGGTTAGCGGGGAGGGATATGAGCAGTTCTTC.

This chain connects TRBV4-3 to TRBJ2-3, with D perhaps matching TRBD2 (6 bases). V was cut by 4 bases and J by 4 bases, with 12 bases left in between. The CDR3 is 14 amino acids. The germline gives CDR1 LGHNA, CDR2 YSLEER. CDR3 DNA sequence: TGCGCCAGCAGCCCCGACGGGGGATCAGATACGCAGTATTTT. Translated: CASSPDGGSDTQYF.

This clone was recorded once. The chain couples TRBV7-2 to TRBJ2-4, with D unclear. Looked up from germline, CDR1 is SGHTA and CDR2 is FQGNSA. The V end was cut by 5 bases, the J end by 0 bases, with 5 bases between. The CDR3 spans 13 residues. Here the CDR3 DNA reads TGTGCCAGCAGCACTGGAGCCAAAAACATTCAGTACTTC. Its protein is CASSTGAKNIQYF. The entire variable domain, with the rest obtained from reference TRBV7-2 and TRBJ2-4, is as follows: GAGVSQSPSNKVTEKGKDVELRCDPISGHTALYWYRQSLGQGLEFLIYFQGNSAPDKSGLPSDRFSAERTGGSVSTLTIQRTQQEDSAVYLCASSTGAKNIQYFGAGTRLSVL.

The chain couples TRBV11-2 to TRBJ1-1; 10 bases are a match to TRBD1. The CDR3 spans 16 residues. Germline assignment: CDR1 SGHAT and CDR2 FQNNGV. Trimming cost V 4 bases and J 4 bases; bases outside gene matches: 9. For the CDR3, the DNA is TGTGCCAGCAGCTCAAGGGCGGACAGGGGGTTCACTGAAGCTTTCTTT. It translates to CASSSRADRGFTEAFF.

The rearrangement uses TRBV7-2 and TRBJ2-3, with 10 bases lining up with TRBD2. CDR1 and CDR2 from the germline V gene are SGHTA and FQGNSA. V was clipped by 5 bases and J by 7 bases; unmatched bases: 12. The CDR3 runs 16 residues. The CDR3 DNA reads TGTGCCAGCAGCCTAGAACGGACTAGCGGTATGAATACGCAGTATTTT. This gives the protein CASSLERTSGMNTQYF.

This clone was detected once. The chain couples TRBV9 to TRBJ2-1, with 8 bases matching TRBD2. Germline trimming cut 2 bases from V and 1 base from J; bases unmatched to any gene: 5. From germline, CDR1 is SGDLS and CDR2 YYNGEE. This CDR3 comprises 16 residues. CDR3 nucleotides: TGTGCCAGCAGCGTTGGCGGGGGGTTTTCCTACAATGAGCAGTTCTTC. Residues: CASSVGGGFSYNEQFF.